The source of this T cell receptor (beta chain) is a study of cytomegalovirus exposure and HLA in healthy donors. The CDR3 length is 16 residues. V was pared by 0 bases and J by 7 bases, with 16 bases between. Germline V gene lookup returns CDR1 SEHNR and CDR2 FQNEAQ (reference sequence). Vbeta (60) and Jbeta (13) primers were used in the PCR. Profiled with immunoSEQ multiplex PCR; TCRdb holds only in-frame clones, not every one. Among more than 150,000 clones listed, 78% were seen once. This clonotype originated in a woman in her forties or fifties in good health and CMV-seropositive. The sample taken for sequencing was PBMCs. V is TRBV7-9 and J is TRBJ2-1, with D uncertain. Written as DNA, the CDR3 is TGTGCCAGCAGCTTAGCACTATCTTCTGTACGGAATGAGCAGTTCTTC. Its translation is CASSLALSSVRNEQFF.